These T cell receptor beta chains were read from a single sample in a study of cytomegalovirus exposure and HLA in healthy donors. Profiled with immunoSEQ multiplex PCR; TCRdb holds only in-frame clones, not every one. This table has some 98,000 clones, under 80% appearing once. The sequencing sample was made of PBMCs. All receptors derive from a middle-aged man in good health and CMV-seronegative. Each CDR3 is given without its conserved first and last residue. A row's size may be missing; if present it is once, few, many or a size class.

>TRBV27|TRBJ2-6|.
ASRTGTGGSGANVLT
>TRBV2|TRBJ1-1|.
ASRPGQWNTEAF
>TRBV2|TRBJ2-7|few
ARRLALSYEQY
>TRBV11-2|TRBJ2-7|.
ASSLARTGAYEQY
>TRBV30|TRBJ2-5|.
AWSVRRGVGETQY
>TRBV7-2|TRBJ2-5|.
ASSLASLKETQY
>TRBV7-9|TRBJ1-1|.
SSIKDIQGAF
>TRBV7-9|TRBJ2-5|.
SSSLETGREETQY
>TRBV6-5|TRBJ2-6|.
ASTERFGANVLT
>TRBV5-6|TRBJ2-2|.
ASSLFPGRTGELF
>TRBV2|TRBJ2-3|few
ASSEAIGGQGSTDTQY
>TRBV11-3|TRBJ2-7|.
ASSRQGSYEQY
>TRBV7-9|TRBJ1-4|few
SSSPSGGTGDEKLF
>TRBV4-1|TRBJ2-1|.
ASSAIAGDNEQF
>TRBV6-1|TRBJ1-1|.
ASRQPSWTEAF
>TRBV7-9|TRBJ1-6|once
SSSLVGTGNSPLH
>TRBV7-9|TRBJ1-2|.
SSSTGTGDNYGYT
>TRBV19|TRBJ2-1|.
ASSIDSSGSDEQF
>TRBV7-9|TRBJ2-5|few
ASSSPRGTSHSGTQY
>TRBV5-1|TRBJ1-2|.
ASSPRQGNYGYT
>TRBV4-1|TRBJ2-1|.
ASSQGLYNEQF
>TRBV23-1|TRBJ2-7|once
ASSHPGQGSYEQY
>TRBV28|TRBJ1-2|.
ASSDRGIGYT
>TRBV12-2|TRBJ2-3|.
ASRRDRACTDTQY
>TRBV30|TRBJ1-2|few
AWSVSGLQRAYGYT
>TRBV7-9|TRBJ1-4|.
SSSSPTGKDEKLF
>TRBV27|TRBJ2-5|.
ASSPNAGRQETQY
>TRBV6-1|TRBJ2-2|.
ASSEAGGRNTGELF
>TRBV19|TRBJ1-5|.
ASSIADRGHQPQH
>TRBV5-6|TRBJ2-5|.
ASEELAGGGETQY
>TRBV7-2|TRBJ1-5|.
ASSPILSGQPQH
>TRBV5-1|TRBJ1-1|.
ASSLQQGNTEAF
>TRBV13|TRBJ2-5|few
ASSLATIQETQY
>TRBV4-3|TRBJ1-4|.
ASSQDPLDSPRVYDEKLF
>TRBV7-9|TRBJ1-2|.
ASSFQDRVHGYT
>TRBV10-2|TRBJ2-7|.
ASSEILYEQY
>TRBV9|TRBJ1-2|few
ASSVADYYGYT
>TRBV15|TRBJ2-1|.
ATSRGGNPTIKQF
>TRBV29-1|TRBJ2-7|.
SVARGYEQY
>TRBV27|TRBJ1-2|.
ASKTGYNYGYT
>TRBV30|TRBJ1-3|.
AWGPGGSENTIY
>TRBV29-1|TRBJ1-4|.
SVGDTGTANERLF
>TRBV13|TRBJ2-1|.
ASSSSGTSKF
>TRBV2|TRBJ1-5|.
ASGKGQGAASNQPQH
>TRBV5-4|TRBJ2-7|once
ASSLGGRDRAYEQY
>TRBV19|TRBJ2-7|.
ASSIGLAGYEQY
>TRBV7-8|TRBJ2-6|.
ASVLLSSGANVLT
>TRBV7-3|TRBJ2-7|.
ASSDQGPYEQY
>TRBV7-8|TRBJ1-4|.
ASTIQGRGQGEKLF
>TRBV13|TRBJ2-7|.
ASSTTGADSEQY
>TRBV11-2|TRBJ2-7|few
ASSLVLGDSYEQY
>TRBV5-4|TRBJ1-6|few
ASSRTGVYNSPLH